The entry that follows covers one TCR beta chain sequence. This clonotype was seen just once. Its antigen is still unknown. Base qualities are missing; no much larger clone stands one base away. One read amounts to weak evidence. RNA was extracted using the RNeasy kit, and roughly 0.45 to 1 ug of the RNA was reverse transcribed with random hexamers. The immunoSEQ multiplex PCR assay, covering 54 Vbeta and 13 Jbeta segments, was used to amplify TCR beta CDR3 regions. To correct PCR amplification bias, a synthetic template baseline was used for both primer optimization and computational correction. Per the source publication's procedure: Only productive sequences were kept, with reads annotated to V, D and J genes according to IMGT and analyzed in immunoSEQ Analyzer. Clonality was computed as one minus Shannon entropy normalized by log2 of the number of productive unique sequences. For each patient and control, public and private clones were evaluated within the 100 most prevalent clones. Susac-specific clones were defined as absent from healthy and MS cohorts, around 970 published viral clones and other ImmuneACCESS disease sequences. TCRdb redid the processing of the public reads, applying fastp at Q25 and MiXCR, and retained in-frame beta chains. For every CDR3 protein sequence, its rows merge into one entry that carries the most common genes and DNA. These V and J calls are TCRdb output, not the study's own analysis. The sample table shows 75,000 to 95,000 distinct CDR3 sequences, and 93% are seen once. Together, the top ten hold around 0.45% of the sample.

Peripheral blood CD8+ and CD4+ T cells from healthy donors, Susac syndrome patients and multiple sclerosis patients were profiled using high-throughput TCR beta sequencing. The Susac syndrome patients fulfilled recently defined diagnostic criteria for definite or probable disease. Bulk CD8+ and CD4+ T cells were purified magnetically by negative isolation, whereas CD8+ TEMRA cells were enriched by FACS. Blood was drawn into EDTA tubes, processed within 24 hours, and PBMCs were isolated by density gradient centrifugation. PBMCs destined for TCR sequencing were cryopreserved in liquid nitrogen and later thawed in a 37 °C water bath. A purity of at least 90% was achieved for sorted or isolated CD4+, CD8+ and CD8+ TEMRA cells. The data originate from a study of CD8 T cells in Susac syndrome (dated by TCRdb to the late 2010s). For the wider study: Among the sequenced Susac syndrome patients, five or six had clinically active disease and about 8 were in clinical remission. At the time of blood withdrawal, Susac syndrome patients were either therapy-naive, taking corticosteroids (with some also receiving IVIg), or on IVIg alone. Repertoire sequencing was used to test whether CD8+ T cell activation and differentiation in Susac syndrome was antigen driven. Clonality of the CD8+ T cell repertoire was compared between about a dozen healthy donors, roughly 14 Susac syndrome patients and around 16 multiple sclerosis patients. Beyond this particular receptor, the publication reports: Susac syndrome CD8+ repertoires showed clonal expansion, highest in CD8+ TEMRA cells and greater in clinically active than remitting patients. The TCR sequencing and HLA analysis was acknowledged to have included a relatively small number of individuals. Approximately 17 Susac-specific public clones were identified in the total CD8+ repertoire, and several Susac-specific public clones were identified in the CD8+ TEMRA repertoire.

The specimen sequenced was CD8+ T cells from PBMCs. The clonotype comes from a human donor with Susac syndrome.

The nucleotide sequence reads TGTGCCAGCAGCTTTAACAAGGACGGTGAGCAGTTCTTC. Translated, this gives CASSFNKDGEQFF. The chain joins TRBV7-2 to TRBJ2-1; the D gene is not confidently resolved. The junction carries 12 bases between V and J, which are trimmed by 3 bases and 9 bases respectively. Reading the germline V gene gives CDR1 SGHTA and CDR2 FQGNSA. The CDR3 numbers 13 residues from cysteine through phenylalanine. Of all the DNA, just the CDR3 is kept, 39 bases in frame from base 1.